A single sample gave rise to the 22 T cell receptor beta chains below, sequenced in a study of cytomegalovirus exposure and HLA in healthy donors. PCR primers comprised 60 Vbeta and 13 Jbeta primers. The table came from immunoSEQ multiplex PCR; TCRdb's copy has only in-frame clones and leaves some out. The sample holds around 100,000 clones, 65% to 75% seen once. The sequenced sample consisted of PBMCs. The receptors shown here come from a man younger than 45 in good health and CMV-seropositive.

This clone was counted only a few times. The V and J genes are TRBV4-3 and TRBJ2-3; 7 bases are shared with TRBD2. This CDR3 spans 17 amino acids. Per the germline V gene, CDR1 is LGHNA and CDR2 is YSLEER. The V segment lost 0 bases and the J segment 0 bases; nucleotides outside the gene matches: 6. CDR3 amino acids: CASSQDRAGASTDTQYF. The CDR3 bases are TGCGCCAGCAGCCAAGATCGGGCGGGAGCTAGCACAGATACGCAGTATTTT.

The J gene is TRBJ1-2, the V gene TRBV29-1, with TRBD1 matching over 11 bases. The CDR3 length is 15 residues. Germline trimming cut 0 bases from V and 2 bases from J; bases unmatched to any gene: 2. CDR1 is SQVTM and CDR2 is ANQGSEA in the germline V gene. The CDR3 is CSVEEGQGENYGYTF. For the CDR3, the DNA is TGCAGCGTTGAAGAGGGACAGGGGGAGAACTATGGCTACACCTTC.

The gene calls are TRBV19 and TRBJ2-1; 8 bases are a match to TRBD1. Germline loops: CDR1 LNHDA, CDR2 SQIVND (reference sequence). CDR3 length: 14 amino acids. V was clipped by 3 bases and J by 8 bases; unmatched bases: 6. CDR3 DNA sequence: TGTGCCAGTAGTATCCTTTGGACAGGGCATGAGCAGTTCTTC. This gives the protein CASSILWTGHEQFF.

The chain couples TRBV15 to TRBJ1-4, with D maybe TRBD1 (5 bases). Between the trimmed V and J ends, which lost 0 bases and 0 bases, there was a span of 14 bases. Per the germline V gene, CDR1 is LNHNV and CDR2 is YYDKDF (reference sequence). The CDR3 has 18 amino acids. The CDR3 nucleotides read TGTGCCACCAGCAGAGAAGGAAGGGGAAGGGCAACTAATGAAAAACTGTTTTTT. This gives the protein CATSREGRGRATNEKLFF.

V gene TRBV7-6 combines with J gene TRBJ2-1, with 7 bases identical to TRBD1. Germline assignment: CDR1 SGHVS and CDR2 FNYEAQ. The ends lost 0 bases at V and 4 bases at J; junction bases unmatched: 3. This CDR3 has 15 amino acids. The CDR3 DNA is TGTGCCAGCAGCTTAGCCAGGGGGTCTTACAATGAGCAGTTCTTC. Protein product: CASSLARGSYNEQFF.

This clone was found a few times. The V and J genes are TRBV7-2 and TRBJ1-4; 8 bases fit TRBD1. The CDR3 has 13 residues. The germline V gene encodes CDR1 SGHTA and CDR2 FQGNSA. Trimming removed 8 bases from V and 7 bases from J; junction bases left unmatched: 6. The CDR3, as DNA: TGTGCCAGCCGGACAGGGACGGGTGAAAAACTGTTTTTT. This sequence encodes CASRTGTGEKLFF.

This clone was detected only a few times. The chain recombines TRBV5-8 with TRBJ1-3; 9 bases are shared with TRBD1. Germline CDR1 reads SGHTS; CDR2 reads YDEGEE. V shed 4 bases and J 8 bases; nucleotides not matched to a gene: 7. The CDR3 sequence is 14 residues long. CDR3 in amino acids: CASSLQGAGDTIYF. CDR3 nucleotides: TGTGCCAGCAGCCTACAGGGGGCAGGGGACACCATATATTTT.

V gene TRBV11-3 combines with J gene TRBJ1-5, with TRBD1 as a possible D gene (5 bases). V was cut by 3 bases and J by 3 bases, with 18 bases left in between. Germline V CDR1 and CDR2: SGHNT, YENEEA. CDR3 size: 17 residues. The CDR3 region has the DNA TGTGCCAGCAGCTTGGGTATAGGGGATAACTCCAATCAGCCCCAGCATTTT. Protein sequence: CASSLGIGDNSNQPQHF.

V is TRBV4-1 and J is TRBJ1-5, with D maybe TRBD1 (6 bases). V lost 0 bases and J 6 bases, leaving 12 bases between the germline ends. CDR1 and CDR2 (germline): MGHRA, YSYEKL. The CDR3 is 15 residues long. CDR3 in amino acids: CASSQESRGGQPQHF. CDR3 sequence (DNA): TGCGCCAGCAGCCAAGAATCCAGGGGTGGTCAGCCCCAGCATTTT.

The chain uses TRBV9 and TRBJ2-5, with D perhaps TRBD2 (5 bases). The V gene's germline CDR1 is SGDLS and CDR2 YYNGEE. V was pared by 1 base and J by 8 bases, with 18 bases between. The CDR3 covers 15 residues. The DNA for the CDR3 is TGTGCCAGCAGCGTAAGTGGTGACACCTGGACTACCCAGTACTTC. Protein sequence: CASSVSGDTWTTQYF.

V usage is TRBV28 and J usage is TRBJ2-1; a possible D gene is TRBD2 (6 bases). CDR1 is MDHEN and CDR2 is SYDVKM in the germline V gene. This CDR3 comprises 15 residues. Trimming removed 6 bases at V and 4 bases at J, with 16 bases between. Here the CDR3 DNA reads TGTGCCAGCAGCTTTCCGGGACGGGGGTACAATGAGCAGTTCTTC. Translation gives CASSFPGRGYNEQFF.

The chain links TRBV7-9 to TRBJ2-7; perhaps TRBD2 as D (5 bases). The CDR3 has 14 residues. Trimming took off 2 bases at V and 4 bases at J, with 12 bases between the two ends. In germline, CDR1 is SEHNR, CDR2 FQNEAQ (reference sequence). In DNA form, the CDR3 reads TGTGCCAGCAGCTTAACCGGGGTTTTTTACGAGCAGTACTTC. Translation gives CASSLTGVFYEQYF.

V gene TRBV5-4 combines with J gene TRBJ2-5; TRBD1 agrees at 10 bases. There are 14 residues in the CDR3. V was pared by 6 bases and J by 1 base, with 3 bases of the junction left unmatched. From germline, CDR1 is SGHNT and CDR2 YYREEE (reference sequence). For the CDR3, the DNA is TGTGCCAGCAACCGGGACAGGGGCCAAGAGACCCAGTACTTC. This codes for CASNRDRGQETQYF.

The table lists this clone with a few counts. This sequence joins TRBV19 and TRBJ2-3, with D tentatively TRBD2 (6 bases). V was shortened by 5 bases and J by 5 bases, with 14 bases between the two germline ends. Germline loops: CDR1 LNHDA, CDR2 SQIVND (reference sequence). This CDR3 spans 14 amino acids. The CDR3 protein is CASSELASRDTQYF. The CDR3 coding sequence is TGTGCCAGTAGTGAGCTAGCGTCTAGAGATACGCAGTATTTT.

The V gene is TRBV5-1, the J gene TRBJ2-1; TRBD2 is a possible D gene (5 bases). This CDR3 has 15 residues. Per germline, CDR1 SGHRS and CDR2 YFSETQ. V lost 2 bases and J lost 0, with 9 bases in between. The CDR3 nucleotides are TGCGCCAGCAGCTTACGGGATACCTCCTACAATGAGCAGTTCTTC. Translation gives CASSLRDTSYNEQFF.

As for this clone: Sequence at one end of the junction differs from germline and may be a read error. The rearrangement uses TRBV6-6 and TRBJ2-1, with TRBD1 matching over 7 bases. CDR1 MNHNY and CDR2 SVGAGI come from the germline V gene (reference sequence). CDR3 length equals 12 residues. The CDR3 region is CAGSHPTTGEFF. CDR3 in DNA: TGTGCCGGCAGCCACCCCACCACAGGGGAGTTCTTC.

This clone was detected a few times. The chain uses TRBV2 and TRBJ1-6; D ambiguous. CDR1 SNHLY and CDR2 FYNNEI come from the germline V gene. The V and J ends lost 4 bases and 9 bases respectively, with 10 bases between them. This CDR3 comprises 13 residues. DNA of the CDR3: TGTGCCAGCAGTGTCGCGAGAAGTTCACCCCTCCACTTT. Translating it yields CASSVARSSPLHF.

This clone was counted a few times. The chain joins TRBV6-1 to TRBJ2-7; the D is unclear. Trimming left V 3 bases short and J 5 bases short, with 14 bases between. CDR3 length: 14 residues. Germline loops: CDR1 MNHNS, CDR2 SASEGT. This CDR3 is CASSEAAAPHEQYF. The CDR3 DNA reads TGTGCCAGCAGTGAGGCGGCGGCACCTCACGAGCAGTACTTC.

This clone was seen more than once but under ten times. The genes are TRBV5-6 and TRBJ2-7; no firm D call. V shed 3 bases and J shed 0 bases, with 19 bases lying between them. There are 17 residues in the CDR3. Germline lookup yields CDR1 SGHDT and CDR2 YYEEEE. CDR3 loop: CASSSIQAGRYSYEQYF. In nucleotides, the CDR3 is TGTGCCAGCAGCTCTATCCAGGCAGGCCGATACTCCTACGAGCAGTACTTC.

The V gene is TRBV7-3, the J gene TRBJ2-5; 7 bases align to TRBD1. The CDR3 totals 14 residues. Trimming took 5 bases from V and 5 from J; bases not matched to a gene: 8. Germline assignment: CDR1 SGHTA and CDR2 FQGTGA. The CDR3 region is CASSPQGLGETQYF. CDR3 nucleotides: TGTGCCAGCAGCCCACAGGGGCTTGGGGAGACCCAGTACTTC. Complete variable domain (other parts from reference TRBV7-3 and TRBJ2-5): GAGVSQTPSNKVTEKGKYVELRCDPISGHTALYWYRQSLGQGPEFLIYFQGTGAADDSGLPNDRFFAVRPEGSVSTLKIQRTERGDSAVYLCASSPQGLGETQYFGPGTRLLVL.

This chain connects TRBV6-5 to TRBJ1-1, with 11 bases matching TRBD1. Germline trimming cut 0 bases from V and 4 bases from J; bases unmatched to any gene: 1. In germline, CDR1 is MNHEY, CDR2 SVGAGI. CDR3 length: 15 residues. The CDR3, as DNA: TGTGCCAGCAGTTACTCGGGACAGGGGGGCACTGAAGCTTTCTTT. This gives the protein CASSYSGQGGTEAFF.

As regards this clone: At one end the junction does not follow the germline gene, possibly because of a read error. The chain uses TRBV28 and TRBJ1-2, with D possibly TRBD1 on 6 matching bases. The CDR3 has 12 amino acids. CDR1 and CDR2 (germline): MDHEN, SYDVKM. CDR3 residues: CAGGGDAYGYPF. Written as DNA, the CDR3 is TGTGCCGGAGGGGGGGACGCCTATGGCTACCCCTTC.